This T cell receptor beta chain was recorded in a study of a mutant IDH1 vaccine in newly diagnosed glioma. Background on the study: Vaccine administration was initiated 4-6 weeks following radiotherapy alone, or with temozolomide cycles. Former treatment meant radiotherapy, temozolomide, or both; the majority had gotten both. Study-level points and caveats: The occurrence of vaccine-induced immune responses was seen in over 90% of patients.

The table came from immunoSEQ multiplex PCR; TCRdb's copy has only in-frame clones and leaves some out. The sample shows around 41,000 clones, about four fifths of them seen only once. Time point noted: week 23, last vaccination. Every vaccine dose comprised 300 ug of mutant IDH1 20-mer peptide plus topical imiquimod. CDR3 length equals 14 residues. The germline V gene has CDR1 ENHRY and CDR2 SYGVKD. V was trimmed by 2 bases and J by 9 bases, leaving 16 bases between them. Comments on this clone: Its antigen is unidentified.

The sample consisted of PBMCs, taken from a glioma patient whose treatment included an IDH1 peptide vaccine. The genes are TRBV10-3 and TRBJ1-2; no clear D gene. The receptor's source is a woman in her 40s with glioma. Some clones in this sample may be carry-over from other donors' samples. The CDR3 protein is CAISEQERVLSYTF. The CDR3 nucleotides read TGTGCCATCAGTGAGCAAGAGAGGGTATTGAGCTACACCTTC.